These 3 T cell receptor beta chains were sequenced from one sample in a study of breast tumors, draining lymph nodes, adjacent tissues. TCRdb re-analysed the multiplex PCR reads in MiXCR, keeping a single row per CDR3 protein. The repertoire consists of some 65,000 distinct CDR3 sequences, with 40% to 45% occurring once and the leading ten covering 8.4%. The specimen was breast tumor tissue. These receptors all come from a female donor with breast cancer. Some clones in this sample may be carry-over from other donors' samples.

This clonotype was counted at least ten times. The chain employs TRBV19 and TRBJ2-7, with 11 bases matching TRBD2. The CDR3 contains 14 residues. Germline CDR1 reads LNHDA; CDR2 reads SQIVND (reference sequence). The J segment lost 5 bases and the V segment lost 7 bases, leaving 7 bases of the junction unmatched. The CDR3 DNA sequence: TGTGCCAGTAATCTAGCGGGGGGTCCAAACGAGCAGTACTTC. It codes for CASNLAGGPNEQYF.

The CDR3 region has the DNA TGCGCCAGCTCGAGGGGGGGCTCCTACACCTTC. It is translated as CASSRGGSYTF. The chain employs TRBV5-1 and TRBJ1-2, with D possibly being TRBD1 (6 bases). This CDR3 has 11 residues. CDR1 is SGHRS, CDR2 YFSETQ, per germline. V dropped 7 bases and J dropped 10 bases, with 14 bases sitting between them. Filled out from reference TRBV5-1 and TRBJ1-2, the complete variable domain reads KAGVTQTPRYLIKTRGQQVTLSCSPISGHRSVSWYQQTPGQGLQFLFEYFSETQRNKGNFPGRFSGRQFSNSRSEMNVSTLELGDSALYLCASSRGGSYTFGSGTRLTVV.

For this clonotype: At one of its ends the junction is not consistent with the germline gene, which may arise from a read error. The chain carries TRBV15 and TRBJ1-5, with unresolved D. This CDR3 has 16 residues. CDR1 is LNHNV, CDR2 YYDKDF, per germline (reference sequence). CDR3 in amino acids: CATSLGRHSSHQPQRF. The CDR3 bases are TGTGCCACCAGCCTCGGGCGCCACTCCAGTCATCAGCCCCAGCGTTTT. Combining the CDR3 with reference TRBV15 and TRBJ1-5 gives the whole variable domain DAMVIQNPRYQVTQFGKPVTLSCSQTLNHNVMYWYQQKSSQAPKLLFHYYDKDFNNEADTPDNFQSRRPNTSFCFLDIRSPGLGDTAMYLCATSLGRHSSHQPQRFGDGTRLSIL.